The 28 T cell receptor beta chains given below trace back to one sample, sequenced in a study of control samples from healthy donors and cancer patients. Sequenced by immunoSEQ multiplex PCR; TCRdb stores in-frame clones only, minus some. The table lists 35,000 to 50,000 clones, 87% of them singletons. Specimen: PBMCs. All receptors come from an older woman with lung cancer.

This clone appeared once. V gene TRBV20-1 combines with J gene TRBJ2-1, with D perhaps TRBD2 (6 bases). Germline CDR1 is DFQATT and CDR2 is SNEGSKA (reference sequence). With 7 bases removed from V and 7 bases from J, the gap between germline ends came to 11 bases. The CDR3 sequence is 11 residues long. CDR3 sequence: CSGLARNEQFF. The CDR3 bases are TGCAGTGGGCTAGCGAGGAATGAGCAGTTCTTC.

CDR3 loop: CASSVQGLDTGELFF. The CDR3 DNA reads as TGTGCCAGCAGCGTCCAGGGACTAGACACCGGGGAGCTGTTTTTT. This sequence joins TRBV9 and TRBJ2-2; 8 bases map to TRBD2. Trimming removed 2 bases from V and 3 bases from J; junction bases left unmatched: 3. The CDR3 is 15 amino acids. Germline CDR1 reads SGDLS; CDR2 reads YYNGEE.

This chain links TRBV11-3 with TRBJ2-5; TRBD2 aligns across 10 bases. Germline-derived CDR1 and CDR2 are SGHNT and YENEEA. V lost 1 base, J lost 1 base, and 3 bases stayed unmatched. The CDR3 runs to 16 residues. In nucleotides, the CDR3 is TGTGCCAGCAGCTTAGGTCTAGCGGGAGCCCAAGAGACCCAGTACTTC. Translation: CASSLGLAGAQETQYF.

V is TRBV9 and J is TRBJ1-1; D unclear. CDR1 is SGDLS and CDR2 is YYNGEE in the germline V gene. The V and J ends lost 0 bases and 2 bases respectively, with 11 bases between them. The CDR3 covers 15 residues. The CDR3 loop is CASSVAGQVNTEAFF. The CDR3 bases are TGTGCCAGCAGCGTAGCTGGCCAGGTTAACACTGAAGCTTTCTTT.

The V call is TRBV7-3, the J call TRBJ2-3; no reliable D call. This CDR3 is 13 amino acids long. Trimming shortened V by 0 bases and J by 4 bases, and 5 bases separated the two germline ends. Germline CDR1 is SGHTA and CDR2 is FQGTGA. The DNA of the CDR3 is TGTGCCAGCAGCTTAACGTCCGCAGATACGCAGTATTTT. Its translation: CASSLTSADTQYF.

This chain uses TRBV27 with TRBJ2-2, with D maybe TRBD1 (5 bases). The CDR3 contains 15 residues. Deletions cut 2 bases from V and 2 bases from J, with 9 bases between. Germline values: CDR1 MNHEY, CDR2 SMNVEV (reference sequence). CDR3 in amino acids: CASSLLRVNTGELFF. CDR3 in DNA: TGTGCCAGCAGTTTACTCAGGGTAAACACCGGGGAGCTGTTTTTT.

The chain is built from TRBV19 and TRBJ1-4; 7 positions agree with TRBD1. Trimming took 5 bases from V and 2 from J; bases not matched to a gene: 8. CDR1 is LNHDA, CDR2 SQIVND, per germline (reference sequence). The CDR3 spans 16 residues. The CDR3 DNA sequence: TGTGCCAGTAGTGGACGACAGGGAGGGACTAATGAAAAACTGTTTTTT. It specifies CASSGRQGGTNEKLFF.

This rearrangement joins TRBV30 to TRBJ1-6; TRBD1 agrees at 9 bases. Unmatched junction bases numbered 7, after V lost 0 bases and J lost 10 bases. Germline CDR1 GTSNPN, CDR2 SVGIG (reference sequence). CDR3 length: 15 amino acids. CDR3 amino acids: CAWSVGGTGRSPLHF. DNA for the CDR3: TGTGCCTGGAGTGTAGGCGGGACAGGGAGATCACCCCTCCACTTT.

The V gene is TRBV9, the J gene TRBJ1-2, with 7 bases that match TRBD1. Germline V CDR1 and CDR2: SGDLS, YYNGEE. Trimming cost V 3 bases and J 2 bases; bases outside gene matches: 4. The CDR3 has 14 residues. The CDR3 DNA follows: TGTGCCAGCAGCGGACTGACAGGGAACTATGGCTACACCTTC. It yields the protein CASSGLTGNYGYTF.

This clone appeared a single time. The V call is TRBV12-3 or TRBV12-4, the J call TRBJ1-2; 8 bases map to TRBD1. The CDR3 length is 12 residues. Unmatched junction bases numbered 5, after V lost 6 bases and J lost 8 bases. CDR3 sequence: CASSKGQGGYTF. CDR3 in DNA: TGTGCCAGCAGCAAAGGACAGGGCGGCTACACCTTC.

The chain links TRBV5-6 to TRBJ2-7; D possibly corresponds to TRBD1 (5 bases). CDR1 is SGHDT, CDR2 YYEEEE, per germline. The ends were cut back, 4 bases at V and 3 bases at J, with 8 bases in the middle. The CDR3 is 12 residues long. CDR3 sequence reads: CASSTDSYEQYF. In DNA form, the CDR3 reads TGTGCCAGCAGCACAGACAGCTACGAGCAGTACTTC.

This sequence joins TRBV27 and TRBJ2-5, with 8 nucleotides matching TRBD2. CDR1 is MNHEY and CDR2 is SMNVEV in the germline V gene (reference sequence). Losses at the gene ends were 2 bases for V and 5 bases for J; bases not matched to a gene: 4. The CDR3 extends over 14 amino acids. CDR3 nucleotide sequence: TGTGCCAGCAGTTTACTAAGCGGGAGTGAGACCCAGTACTTC. Translated, it gives CASSLLSGSETQYF.

The rearrangement joins TRBV3-1 (or the pseudogene TRBV3-2) to TRBJ1-1; no definite D call. The CDR3 has 16 residues. In germline, CDR1 is LGHDT, CDR2 YNNKEL (reference sequence). Trimming shortened V by 4 bases and J by 4 bases, and 19 bases separated the two germline ends. CDR3 protein: CASSPPGDLMGTEAFF. The CDR3 nucleotides read TGTGCCAGCAGCCCTCCCGGAGATTTAATGGGCACTGAAGCTTTCTTT.

This sequence joins TRBV30 and TRBJ1-5, with TRBD1 matching 8 bases. There are 13 residues in the CDR3. The germline gives CDR1 GTSNPN, CDR2 SVGIG (reference sequence). V was pared by 0 bases and J by 9 bases, with 4 bases of the junction left unmatched. CDR3 nucleotide sequence: TGTGCCTGGAGTGTGGGACAGGAACGGCCCCAGCATTTT. Protein sequence: CAWSVGQERPQHF.

V gene TRBV19 combines with J gene TRBJ2-1, with D possibly being TRBD2 (5 bases). Germline V gene lookup returns CDR1 LNHDA and CDR2 SQIVND (reference sequence). The ends were cut back, 6 bases at V and 4 bases at J, with 13 bases in the middle. The CDR3 extends over 14 amino acids. The CDR3 region is CASRVEEGYNEQFF. CDR3 in DNA: TGTGCCAGTAGGGTGGAGGAAGGGTACAATGAGCAGTTCTTC.

V is TRBV4-2 and J is TRBJ1-6; D might be TRBD1 (6 bases). The germline V gene encodes CDR1 LGHNA and CDR2 YNFKEQ. The CDR3 length is 14 residues. With 1 base removed from V and 10 bases from J, the gap between germline ends came to 11 bases. The CDR3 region has the DNA TGTGCCAGCAGCCAAGGACAGGTCTCATCACCCCTCCACTTT. It translates to CASSQGQVSSPLHF.

The J gene is TRBJ2-5, the V gene TRBV12-5; D gene uncertain. Trimming took off 5 bases at V and 4 bases at J, with 20 bases between the two ends. The CDR3 has 16 residues. Germline assignment: CDR1 LGHNT and CDR2 FRNRAP. The CDR3 bases are TGTGCTAGTGGTGCTCCGAGTGGCTACCTCGGAGAGACCCAGTACTTC. Amino acid sequence: CASGAPSGYLGETQYF.

V is TRBV12-3 or TRBV12-4 and J is TRBJ1-2; the D gene is possibly TRBD1 (5 bases). V lost 7 bases to trimming and J lost 4 bases, with 13 bases between them. The CDR3 is made up of 13 amino acids. Here the CDR3 DNA reads TGTGCCAGCACCCTAGGGACGGCCTATGGCTACACCTTC. It is translated as CASTLGTAYGYTF.

The table lists this clone with a count of one. The chain recombines TRBV30 with TRBJ1-1; D is uncertain. V lost 1 base and J 4 bases, leaving 7 bases between the germline ends. CDR1 is GTSNPN and CDR2 is SVGIG in the germline V gene (reference sequence). The CDR3 sequence is 12 residues long. DNA of the CDR3: TGTGCCTGGAGTGGGACCCCCACTGAAGCTTTCTTT. This codes for CAWSGTPTEAFF.

This clone was counted a few times. This sample includes further DNA sequences coding for the same CDR3. This sequence joins TRBV4-1 and TRBJ1-2, with D unclear. With 6 bases removed from V and 8 bases from J, the gap between germline ends came to 7 bases. The CDR3 loop spans 10 amino acids. Germline CDR1 MGHRA, CDR2 YSYEKL. CDR3 sequence reads: CASRGFGYTF. In nucleotides, the CDR3 is TGCGCCAGCAGGGGGTTCGGCTACACCTTC.

This chain uses TRBV5-6 with TRBJ1-1; D ambiguous. The germline CDR1 and CDR2 sequences are SGHDT and YYEEEE. The CDR3 loop spans 14 amino acids. Trimming removed 7 bases from V and 2 bases from J, with 15 bases in between. As DNA, the CDR3 is TGTGCCAGCCTTGGTAATTACGGAAACACTGAAGCTTTCTTT. As protein: CASLGNYGNTEAFF.

The DNA of the CDR3 is TGCGCCAGCAGCTTCCCGGGAGGAACGAACACCGGGGAGCTGTTTTTT. Translated, it gives CASSFPGGTNTGELFF. The V call is TRBV5-1, the J call TRBJ2-2; 7 bases line up with TRBD2. In germline, CDR1 is SGHRS, CDR2 YFSETQ. After removal of 2 bases from V and 0 bases from J, the junction contained 4 bases not matched to a gene. The CDR3 consists of 16 residues. The complete variable domain, with remaining parts taken from reference TRBV5-1 and TRBJ2-2, reads KAGVTQTPRYLIKTRGQQVTLSCSPISGHRSVSWYQQTPGQGLQFLFEYFSETQRNKGNFPGRFSGRQFSNSRSEMNVSTLELGDSALYLCASSFPGGTNTGELFFGEGSRLTVL.

V usage is TRBV7-9 and J usage is TRBJ2-7; the D gene is possibly TRBD1 (5 bases). Trimming stripped 5 bases from V and 3 bases from J, with 14 bases between. In germline, CDR1 is SEHNR, CDR2 FQNEAQ (reference sequence). This CDR3 region has 14 residues. The CDR3: CASSPADKVYEQYF. CDR3 in DNA: TGTGCCAGCAGCCCGGCGGACAAGGTCTACGAGCAGTACTTC.

J is TRBJ1-4 and V is TRBV14, with D possibly TRBD1 on 6 matching bases. Trimming cost V 1 base and J 3 bases, with 15 bases left between them. The length of the CDR3 is 17 residues. The germline gives CDR1 SGHDN, CDR2 FVKESK. CDR3 amino acids: CASSQGRGTGPNEKLFF. DNA for the CDR3: TGTGCCAGCAGCCAAGGAAGGGGTACAGGGCCTAATGAAAAACTGTTTTTT.

J is TRBJ1-6 and V is TRBV29-1; 9 nucleotides align to TRBD1. This CDR3 is built from 14 residues. V was clipped by 4 bases and J by 7 bases; unmatched bases: 5. Germline V gene sequence: CDR1 SQVTM, CDR2 ANQGSEA. The DNA of the CDR3 is TGCAGCGTTGCCCGGGACAGGGAGAATTCACCCCTCCACTTT. This codes for CSVARDRENSPLHF.

In nucleotides, the CDR3 is TGTGCCAGCGCAGGGGTCACTGAAGCTTTCTTT. Its translation is CASAGVTEAFF. V usage is TRBV2 and J usage is TRBJ1-1; a possible D gene is TRBD1 (6 bases). CDR3 size: 11 residues. Trimming pared 8 bases from V and 4 bases from J, leaving 8 bases between. Germline V gene lookup returns CDR1 SNHLY and CDR2 FYNNEI.

V usage is TRBV5-1 and J usage is TRBJ2-7; 13 bases line up with TRBD2. V trimming: 0 bases; J trimming: 2 bases; junction bases outside the gene matches: 8. There are 18 residues in the CDR3. Germline V CDR1 and CDR2: SGHRS, YFSETQ. In DNA form, the CDR3 reads TGCGCCAGCAGCTTGGCCAGGACTAGCGGGAGTCGCGCCTACGAGCAGTACTTC. It specifies CASSLARTSGSRAYEQYF.

The chain joins TRBV19 to TRBJ2-1; D may be TRBD2 (6 bases). CDR3 length equals 14 residues. V lost 1 base and J lost 6, with 10 bases in between. Germline V CDR1 and CDR2: LNHDA, SQIVND (reference sequence). CDR3 residues: CASSIAETSNEQFF. The CDR3 coding sequence is TGTGCCAGTAGTATAGCAGAGACTAGCAATGAGCAGTTCTTC.